What follows describes a single T cell receptor (beta chain). What it binds is unknown. Method: immunoSEQ multiplex PCR; TCRdb's copy keeps in-frame clones and lacks some. The sample contains tens of thousands of clones, approximately 95% of which appear only once. This record belongs to a study of cytomegalovirus exposure and HLA in healthy donors. Study-wide points: According to a subsequent analysis, TCR clusters from the first cohort were inclined to appear together in the roughly 120 validation repertoires. While the bulk of TCR sequences proved rare, some public TCRs turned up in many donors.

The CDR3 is made up of 15 amino acids. With 6 bases clipped from V and 3 bases from J, the junction kept 3 bases outside the gene matches. CDR1 and CDR2 (germline): MNHEY, SMNVEV (reference sequence). Sequencing input: PBMCs. The sequence was collected from a young woman in good health and CMV-seronegative. This chain connects TRBV27 to TRBJ2-1, with 12 bases identical to TRBD2. CDR3 in amino acids: CASRLAGGSYNEQFF. In DNA, the CDR3 is TGTGCCAGCAGGCTAGCGGGGGGGAGCTACAATGAGCAGTTCTTC.